The 14 T cell receptor beta chains presented below share a single source sample, sequenced in a study of blood T cell repertoires in COVID-19. TCRdb's table, derived via immunoSEQ multiplex PCR, lists solely in-frame clones and lacks some. There are hundreds of thousands of clones in the sample; 85% occur only once, and under 20% lies in the top ten. The sequencing sample was made of PBMCs or T cells enriched from blood (not recorded which). The receptor set was obtained from a man aged 40-50 years who had recovered from COVID-19.

Notes on this clone: Germline and junction disagree at one end, which may indicate a read error. Other DNA sequences in this specimen translate into the identical CDR3. The rearrangement links TRBV5-1 to TRBJ2-7; 7 bases match TRBD1. The CDR3 is 14 amino acids. Germline V gene sequence: CDR1 SGHRS, CDR2 YFSETQ. CDR3 in DNA: TGTGCCAGCAGCCCCCAGGGGGTCTTGTACGAGCAGTACTTC. It encodes CASSPQGVLYEQYF.

This sequence joins TRBV5-6 and TRBJ2-7; TRBD2 is a possible D gene (6 bases). This CDR3 comprises 16 residues. V was pared by 0 bases and J by 2 bases, with 15 bases between. CDR1 is SGHDT and CDR2 is YYEEEE in the germline V gene. Here the CDR3 reads CASSLGPPTSAYEQYF. Here the CDR3 DNA reads TGTGCCAGCAGCTTGGGGCCTCCGACTAGTGCCTACGAGCAGTACTTC. The full variable domain, its missing parts supplied by reference TRBV5-6 and TRBJ2-7, is DAGVTQSPTHLIKTRGQQVTLRCSPKSGHDTVSWYQQALGQGPQFIFQYYEEEERQRGNFPDRFSGHQFPNYSSELNVNALLLGDSALYLCASSLGPPTSAYEQYFGPGTRLTVT.

V usage is TRBV2 and J usage is TRBJ2-7; 13 nucleotides align to TRBD2. CDR1 is SNHLY and CDR2 is FYNNEI in the germline V gene. V was clipped by 6 bases and J by 3 bases; unmatched bases: 5. The CDR3 is 15 residues long. CDR3: CASRSGTSGIYEQYF. The CDR3 bases are TGTGCCAGCAGATCCGGGACTAGCGGGATCTACGAGCAGTACTTC.

Turning to this clone: In the same sample, other DNA sequences code for this CDR3. V usage is TRBV20-1 and J usage is TRBJ2-7; a weak D match, TRBD2 (6 bases). Germline V gives CDR1 DFQATT, CDR2 SNEGSKA (reference sequence). V was clipped by 5 bases and J by 5 bases, with 10 bases between them. The CDR3 runs 11 residues. CDR3 DNA sequence: TGCAGTGCTCGTAGCGGCCACGAGCAGTACTTC. Encoded protein: CSARSGHEQYF.

The chain employs TRBV4-3 and TRBJ1-1; D gene unclear. The CDR3 covers 11 residues. Germline V CDR1 and CDR2: LGHNA, YSLEER. Trimming stripped 3 bases from V and 7 bases from J, with 6 bases between. CDR3 nucleotides: TGCGCCAGCAGCCAGGAGGATGAAGCTTTCTTT. Amino acid sequence: CASSQEDEAFF.

The CDR3 spells CASSDPGGAHEQFF. In nucleotides, the CDR3 is TGTGCCAGCAGTGACCCCGGAGGGGCCCATGAGCAGTTCTTC. The chain combines TRBV2 with TRBJ2-1, with D possibly being TRBD2 (6 bases). The ends were cut back, 3 bases at V and 8 bases at J, with 14 bases in the middle. CDR3 size: 14 residues. Germline V CDR1 and CDR2: SNHLY, FYNNEI.

The chain employs TRBV5-1 and TRBJ1-2; D remains ambiguous. There are 16 residues in the CDR3. Per germline, CDR1 SGHRS and CDR2 YFSETQ. V dropped 3 bases and J dropped 0 bases, with 15 bases sitting between them. The CDR3 protein is CASSSPPGRPNYGYTF. The CDR3, as DNA: TGCGCCAGCAGCTCCCCCCCAGGCAGGCCTAACTATGGCTACACCTTC.

V gene TRBV2 combines with J gene TRBJ2-5; maybe TRBD1 (5 bases). The CDR3 length is 14 residues. Trimming pared 1 base from V and 1 base from J, leaving 7 bases between. The V gene's germline CDR1 is SNHLY and CDR2 FYNNEI. The CDR3 is CASSEGQTQETQYF. CDR3 in DNA: TGTGCCAGCAGTGAAGGACAGACCCAAGAGACCCAGTACTTC.

This chain joins TRBV7-9 and TRBJ2-3; 7 bases are a match to TRBD1. Losses at the gene ends were 1 base for V and 0 bases for J; bases not matched to a gene: 13. The CDR3 extends over 19 amino acids. Germline loops: CDR1 SEHNR, CDR2 FQNEAQ (reference sequence). The CDR3 loop reads CASSLGLSPGQLSTDTQYF. The CDR3 DNA reads TGTGCCAGCAGCTTAGGACTTAGTCCGGGACAGCTAAGCACAGATACGCAGTATTTT.

The chain employs TRBV7-2 and TRBJ2-7; 10 bases match TRBD1. CDR3 size: 19 residues. The germline V gene encodes CDR1 SGHTA and CDR2 FQGNSA. V lost 2 bases to trimming and J lost 0 bases; unmatched junction nucleotides: 13. Written as DNA, the CDR3 is TGTGCCAGCAGCTTACCTGGGACAGGGGACGGGAGGAGCTCCTACGAGCAGTACTTC. Residues: CASSLPGTGDGRSSYEQYF.

CDR3 sequence: CASSVWREQETQYF. Written as DNA, the CDR3 is TGTGCCAGCAGTGTCTGGCGGGAGCAGGAGACCCAGTACTTC. The chain couples TRBV25-1 to TRBJ2-5, with TRBD2 matching over 7 bases. The CDR3 runs 14 residues. CDR1 MGHDK and CDR2 SYGVNS come from the germline V gene. Trimming at V came to 4 bases and at J to 5 bases, leaving 7 bases not matched to a gene.

The rearrangement joins TRBV2 to TRBJ2-7; unclear D gene. Per germline, CDR1 SNHLY and CDR2 FYNNEI. Trimming removed 5 bases at V and 6 bases at J, with 14 bases between. The CDR3 length is 13 residues. CDR3 amino acids: CASSTRQSSEQYF. DNA of the CDR3: TGTGCCAGCAGTACGCGCCAAAGCTCCGAGCAGTACTTC.

The rearrangement joins TRBV28 to TRBJ2-7; D possibly corresponds to TRBD1 (5 bases). CDR1 MDHEN and CDR2 SYDVKM come from the germline V gene. CDR3 length: 13 residues. With 1 base removed from V and 6 bases from J, the gap between germline ends came to 10 bases. The CDR3 DNA is TGTGCCAGCAGTTTATCGTGGGGCCTCGAGCAGTACTTC. This sequence encodes CASSLSWGLEQYF.

The V call is TRBV4-2, the J call TRBJ2-5; a weak D match, TRBD2 (5 bases). CDR3 size: 16 residues. Germline CDR1 LGHNA, CDR2 YNFKEQ. With 0 bases removed from V and 0 bases from J, the gap between germline ends came to 11 bases. Written as DNA, the CDR3 is TGTGCCAGCAGCCAAGATCTCCCGGGGAACCAAGAGACCCAGTACTTC. Its protein is CASSQDLPGNQETQYF.